These 25 T cell receptor beta chains were sequenced from one sample in a study of blood T cell repertoires in COVID-19. Only in-frame clones appear in the TCRdb table, and some are missing; sequencing was by immunoSEQ multiplex PCR. Of about 98,000 clones listed, approximately 86% are singletons. Sequencing used peripheral blood. The receptors were sampled from a man aged 50 or older with acute or convalescent COVID-19.

The sample holds many counts of this clone. The chain couples TRBV6-5 to TRBJ1-5, with D unresolved. The V and J ends lost 8 bases and 10 bases respectively, with 21 bases between them. Germline lookup yields CDR1 MNHEY and CDR2 SVGAGI. The CDR3 runs to 14 residues. The chain's CDR3 is CASREARIISPQHF. In DNA form, the CDR3 reads TGTGCCAGCCGGGAGGCCAGGATTATCAGCCCCCAGCATTTT.

This clone came up once. The chain uses TRBV27 and TRBJ1-1, with TRBD1 matching 8 bases. J was trimmed by 0 bases and V by 6 bases; bases with no gene match: 30. Germline assignment: CDR1 MNHEY and CDR2 SMNVEV (reference sequence). The length of the CDR3 is 23 residues. The CDR3 sequence is CASRRTGKPPFPSPRNVNTEAFF. The CDR3 nucleotides read TGTGCCAGCAGGCGGACAGGGAAACCACCCTTTCCGTCCCCCAGAAACGTGAACACTGAAGCTTTCTTT.

The rearrangement uses TRBV18 and TRBJ2-1; unclear D gene. Germline V CDR1 and CDR2: KGHSH, LQKENI. Trimming stripped 3 bases from V and 0 bases from J, with 12 bases between. The CDR3 has 16 amino acids. The CDR3 DNA sequence: TGTGCCAGCTCACCCAACACTCGGAGCTCCTACAATGAGCAGTTCTTC. It codes for CASSPNTRSSYNEQFF.

This chain joins TRBV29-1 and TRBJ1-3; tentative D call: TRBD1 (5 bases). V dropped 4 bases and J dropped 4 bases, with 14 bases sitting between them. The CDR3 has 14 amino acids. From germline, CDR1 is SQVTM and CDR2 ANQGSEA. The CDR3 region has the DNA TGCAGCGTTGGTAATCCGGGGGAAGGAAACACCATATATTTT. It codes for CSVGNPGEGNTIYF.

This chain connects TRBV7-3 to TRBJ2-3, with TRBD2 matching over 11 bases. The CDR3 contains 16 residues. V gave up 4 bases and J gave up 0 bases; unmatched junction bases: 3. Germline V gene lookup returns CDR1 SGHTA and CDR2 FQGTGA. The DNA for the CDR3 is TGTGCCAGCAGCTACGGACTAGCGGGCAGCACAGATACGCAGTATTTT. Its protein product is CASSYGLAGSTDTQYF.

V usage is TRBV6-5 and J usage is TRBJ2-5; TRBD2 agrees at 10 bases. CDR1 is MNHEY and CDR2 is SVGAGI in the germline V gene. Unmatched junction bases numbered 7, after V lost 1 base and J lost 5 bases. There are 16 residues in the CDR3. The CDR3: CASSYYEREGRETQYF. The DNA for the CDR3 is TGTGCCAGCAGTTACTACGAGCGGGAGGGACGGGAGACCCAGTACTTC.

The J gene is TRBJ1-1, the V gene TRBV5-6; D ambiguous. The germline gives CDR1 SGHDT, CDR2 YYEEEE. V lost 2 bases, J lost 5 bases, and 22 bases lay in between. The CDR3 totals 17 residues. The CDR3 loop is CASSLHVDWQVETEAFF. In nucleotides, the CDR3 is TGTGCCAGCAGCTTACACGTAGACTGGCAAGTGGAGACTGAAGCTTTCTTT.

This clone has more than one count but fewer than ten. J is TRBJ2-7 and V is TRBV18; D may be TRBD2 (5 bases). CDR3 length: 11 residues. Trimming stripped 5 bases from V and 7 bases from J, with 9 bases between. Germline-derived CDR1 and CDR2 are KGHSH and LQKENI. The CDR3 is CASSMGVEQYF. CDR3 coding DNA: TGTGCCAGCTCAATGGGAGTTGAGCAGTACTTC.

The chain links TRBV7-8 to TRBJ1-2; TRBD1 agrees at 7 bases. The CDR3 contains 13 residues. Trimming at V came to 0 bases and at J to 6 bases, leaving 1 base not matched to a gene. The germline V gene encodes CDR1 SGHVS and CDR2 FQNEAQ. The CDR3 sequence: CASSLATGDGYTF. In DNA, the CDR3 is TGTGCCAGCAGCTTAGCCACAGGGGATGGCTACACCTTC.

The gene calls are TRBV24-1 and TRBJ2-1; the match to TRBD2 covers 8 bases. The trim removed 6 bases at V and 0 bases at J, leaving 6 bases unmatched. In germline, CDR1 is KGHDR, CDR2 SFDVKD. This CDR3 has 16 amino acids. CDR3 sequence reads: CATSNTAGASYNEQFF. Here the CDR3 DNA reads TGTGCCACCAGTAATACAGCGGGAGCCTCCTACAATGAGCAGTTCTTC.

The rearrangement joins TRBV2 to TRBJ1-3; TRBD1 agrees at 8 bases. Trimming took 3 bases from V and 3 from J; bases not matched to a gene: 1. CDR1 is SNHLY and CDR2 is FYNNEI in the germline V gene. CDR3 size: 14 residues. In DNA form, the CDR3 reads TGTGCCAGCAGTGACAGGGGGCTTGGAAACACCATATATTTT. Protein sequence: CASSDRGLGNTIYF.

The chain employs TRBV7-6 and TRBJ1-3, with 8 bases fitting TRBD1. The CDR3 consists of 15 residues. V lost 5 bases, J lost 3 bases, and 6 bases stayed unmatched. Germline V CDR1 and CDR2: SGHVS, FNYEAQ. CDR3 coding DNA: TGTGCCAGCAGCCAAGGGACAGGAGGTGGAAACACCATATATTTT. It yields the protein CASSQGTGGGNTIYF.

V is TRBV28 and J is TRBJ2-5; 10 bases fit TRBD2. V shed 5 bases and J 1 base; nucleotides not matched to a gene: 10. The CDR3 is made up of 17 amino acids. Germline V CDR1 and CDR2: MDHEN, SYDVKM. CDR3 sequence reads: CASSPTRTSGLQETQYF. The CDR3 DNA sequence: TGTGCCAGCAGTCCCACCCGGACTAGCGGACTCCAAGAGACCCAGTACTTC.

The V call is TRBV5-1, the J call TRBJ2-1; 7 bases align to TRBD2. Germline V gives CDR1 SGHRS, CDR2 YFSETQ. Losses at the gene ends were 1 base for V and 7 bases for J; bases not matched to a gene: 11. The CDR3 contains 16 residues. Written as DNA, the CDR3 is TGCGCCAGCAGCTTGAGAGGCGGGAGTGGTGGGAATGAGCAGTTCTTC. Its protein is CASSLRGGSGGNEQFF.

The genes are TRBV7-6 and TRBJ1-5; 9 bases agree with TRBD1. This CDR3 is 14 amino acids long. Trimming removed 1 base from V and 7 bases from J; junction bases left unmatched: 2. CDR1 SGHVS and CDR2 FNYEAQ come from the germline V gene. The CDR3 coding sequence is TGTGCCAGCAGCTTAGGGACAGGGGACCAGCCCCAGCATTTT. Amino acids: CASSLGTGDQPQHF.

The chain joins TRBV5-1 to TRBJ1-2, with D possibly matching TRBD1 (5 bases). This CDR3 has 13 amino acids. Germline V CDR1 and CDR2: SGHRS, YFSETQ. Trimming pared 2 bases from V and 8 bases from J, leaving 13 bases between. The CDR3 spells CASSLLGSGGYTF. The CDR3 bases are TGCGCCAGCAGCTTACTGGGTTCAGGGGGCTACACCTTC. The full variable domain, completed using reference TRBV5-1 and TRBJ1-2, is KAGVTQTPRYLIKTRGQQVTLSCSPISGHRSVSWYQQTPGQGLQFLFEYFSETQRNKGNFPGRFSGRQFSNSRSEMNVSTLELGDSALYLCASSLLGSGGYTFGSGTRLTVV.

The chain joins TRBV24-1 to TRBJ2-3; 7 bases match TRBD2. The CDR3 loop spans 15 amino acids. Unmatched junction bases numbered 1, after V lost 2 bases and J lost 0 bases. The germline CDR1 and CDR2 sequences are KGHDR and SFDVKD. CDR3 bases: TGTGCCACCAGTGATTGGGGGGGGAGCACAGATACGCAGTATTTT. Protein sequence: CATSDWGGSTDTQYF.

The CDR3 nucleotides read TGTGCCAGCAGGGGAGGTGGGACAGCCACCGGGGAGCTGTTTTTT. It specifies CASRGGGTATGELFF. The V call is TRBV6-5, the J call TRBJ2-2; weak D call: TRBD1 (7 bases). Germline V gene data show CDR1 as MNHEY and CDR2 as SVGAGI. CDR3 length: 15 amino acids. Trimming cost V 6 bases and J 4 bases, with 15 bases left between them.

This sequence joins TRBV9 and TRBJ1-2; no definite D call. The CDR3 spans 12 residues. The V gene's germline CDR1 is SGDLS and CDR2 YYNGEE. Trimming shortened V by 4 bases and J by 8 bases, and 12 bases separated the two germline ends. The CDR3 region is CASSPLRYGYTF. The CDR3 coding sequence is TGTGCCAGCAGCCCCTTGAGATACGGCTACACCTTC.

The rearrangement joins TRBV6-6 to TRBJ1-1; 8 bases agree with TRBD1. Germline V gene sequence: CDR1 MNHNY, CDR2 SVGAGI (reference sequence). Losses at the gene ends were 4 bases for V and 0 bases for J; bases not matched to a gene: 7. This CDR3 has 16 residues. DNA for the CDR3: TGTGCCAGCAGTTCGGGACAGGTTATCATGAACACTGAAGCTTTCTTT. It encodes CASSSGQVIMNTEAFF.

The chain recombines TRBV30 with TRBJ2-7; 7 nucleotides align to TRBD2. The CDR3 is made up of 19 amino acids. V was clipped by 0 bases and J by 0 bases; unmatched bases: 17. CDR1 is GTSNPN and CDR2 is SVGIG in the germline V gene (reference sequence). The CDR3 spells CAWSVAGTPSARYSYEQYF. Here the CDR3 DNA reads TGTGCCTGGAGTGTAGCGGGGACTCCTAGCGCCCGCTACTCCTACGAGCAGTACTTC.

The V and J genes are TRBV5-4 and TRBJ2-3, with D maybe TRBD2 (6 bases). CDR3 length: 14 amino acids. Germline CDR1 and CDR2: SGHNT and YYREEE (reference sequence). Trimming took 3 bases from V and 4 from J, leaving 12 bases between them. The CDR3 nucleotides read TGTGCCAGCAGCTCACGGACTATCGCAGATACGCAGTATTTT. It yields the protein CASSSRTIADTQYF.

V usage is TRBV7-6 and J usage is TRBJ1-2, with no clear D. The V end was cut by 1 base, the J end by 2 bases, with 8 bases between. This CDR3 has 14 residues. Germline CDR1 reads SGHVS; CDR2 reads FNYEAQ. CDR3 sequence (DNA): TGTGCCAGCAGCTTAGATCCGGGAAACTATGGCTACACCTTC. Translation: CASSLDPGNYGYTF.

This rearrangement joins TRBV12-2 to TRBJ2-6; TRBD2, the D gene given by the table, was not confirmed from the DNA. TRBV12-2 is reported as a pseudogene. The length of the CDR3 is 20 residues. CDR3 coding DNA: TGTGCAAGTCGCTTAGCCTCTTGGAGCGTCAAACCCTCTGGGGCCAACGTCCTGACTTTC. Its translation: CASRLASWSVKPSGANVLTF.

The rearrangement joins TRBV18 to TRBJ2-3, with 8 bases lining up with TRBD1. The germline gives CDR1 KGHSH, CDR2 LQKENI. The CDR3 is 15 residues long. The junction had 6 bases not matched to a gene; V was cut back by 5 bases and J by 2 bases. The CDR3: CASSRPGQDTDTQYF. CDR3 DNA sequence: TGTGCCAGCTCAAGGCCGGGACAGGACACAGATACGCAGTATTTT.